The 28 T cell receptor beta chains listed next were all sequenced from one sample in a study of cytomegalovirus exposure and HLA in healthy donors. The primer mix had 60 Vbeta and 13 Jbeta primers. The method was immunoSEQ multiplex PCR; TCRdb's version includes in-frame clones alone and lacks a portion of them. The sample contains about 160,000 clones, 60% to 80% of which appear only once. The sequenced sample was PBMCs. All receptors derive from a woman aged 45-59 years in good health and CMV-seropositive.

The gene calls are TRBV19 and TRBJ2-5, with a tentative D call TRBD2 (5 bases). Germline V gene data show CDR1 as LNHDA and CDR2 as SQIVND (reference sequence). The germline V and J ends were trimmed by 3 bases and 1 base, with 9 bases remaining between them. The CDR3 extends over 14 amino acids. The CDR3, as DNA: TGTGCCAGTAGTATCCTGGGGAGCCAAGAGACCCAGTACTTC. It translates to CASSILGSQETQYF. Complete variable domain (other parts from reference TRBV19 and TRBJ2-5): DGGITQSPKYLFRKEGQNVTLSCEQNLNHDAMYWYRQDPGQGLRLIYYSQIVNDFQKGDIAEGYSVSREKKESFPLTVTSAQKNPTAFYLCASSILGSQETQYFGPGTRLLVL.

CDR3: CASRSPGGWGTDTQYF. DNA of the CDR3: TGTGCCAGCAGATCTCCAGGGGGGTGGGGCACAGATACGCAGTATTTT. This chain connects TRBV6-6 to TRBJ2-3, with TRBD1 as a possible D gene (7 bases). Between the trimmed V and J ends, which lost 6 bases and 1 base, there was a span of 17 bases. Looked up from germline, CDR1 is MNHNY and CDR2 is SVGAGI (reference sequence). The CDR3 length is 16 residues.

The V call is TRBV9, the J call TRBJ2-1, with D possibly matching TRBD2 (6 bases). Germline V lookup: CDR1 SGDLS, CDR2 YYNGEE. The CDR3 runs to 15 residues. V lost 0 bases to trimming and J lost 8 bases, with 15 bases between them. The CDR3 sequence: CASSVATFPGDEQFF. The CDR3 nucleotides read TGTGCCAGCAGCGTAGCAACTTTTCCGGGGGATGAGCAGTTCTTC. Variable domain in full (rest from reference TRBV9 and TRBJ2-1): DSGVTQTPKHLITATGQRVTLRCSPRSGDLSVYWYQQSLDQGLQFLIQYYNGEERAKGNILERFSAQQFPDLHSELNLSSLELGDSALYFCASSVATFPGDEQFFGPGTRLTVL.

This clone was found a few times. The V call is TRBV6-1, the J call TRBJ1-4; D might be TRBD1 (6 bases). Germline CDR1 is MNHNS and CDR2 is SASEGT. Trimming left V 1 base short and J 3 bases short, with 6 bases between. The CDR3 runs 14 residues. The CDR3 DNA follows: TGTGCCAGCAGTGAAGGACAGGCTAATGAAAAACTGTTTTTT. It specifies CASSEGQANEKLFF.

The chain combines TRBV7-8 with TRBJ2-5; a weak D match, TRBD1 (6 bases). Germline V lookup: CDR1 SGHVS, CDR2 FQNEAQ. CDR3 size: 14 residues. The V end was cut by 0 bases, the J end by 5 bases, with 10 bases between. Here the CDR3 reads CASSLAQGFETQYF. DNA for the CDR3: TGTGCCAGCAGCTTAGCGCAGGGGTTTGAGACCCAGTACTTC.

The CDR3 bases are TGCGCCAGCAGCCCCACACTCGGGGACAGGGAAGTCTTTGGAGAAGCTGGAAACACCATATATTTT. Protein sequence: CASSPTLGDREVFGEAGNTIYF. This sequence joins TRBV4-3 and TRBJ1-3; 9 nucleotides match TRBD1. CDR1 and CDR2 (germline): LGHNA, YSLEER. This CDR3 comprises 22 residues. Trimming removed 4 bases from V and 2 bases from J; junction bases left unmatched: 24.

The rearrangement links TRBV9 to TRBJ2-6; the D gene is possibly TRBD1 (6 bases). V was trimmed by 3 bases and J by 0 bases, leaving 16 bases between them. The CDR3 is 18 amino acids. Germline loops: CDR1 SGDLS, CDR2 YYNGEE. The CDR3 coding sequence is TGTGCCAGCAGCGAACGACAGGACATCCGCTCTGGGGCCAACGTCCTGACTTTC. Translating it yields CASSERQDIRSGANVLTF.

The chain is built from TRBV5-1 and TRBJ1-4; D is possibly TRBD1 (5 bases). This CDR3 region has 13 residues. Trimming took 4 bases from V and 3 from J, leaving 7 bases between them. Germline assignment: CDR1 SGHRS and CDR2 YFSETQ. The CDR3 protein is CASSGGANEKLFF. The CDR3, as DNA: TGCGCCAGCAGCGGGGGGGCTAATGAAAAACTGTTTTTT.

The chain links TRBV2 to TRBJ2-5; 8 bases line up with TRBD1. CDR1 and CDR2 from the germline V gene are SNHLY and FYNNEI. This CDR3 spans 13 amino acids. The V gene end was trimmed by 8 bases and the J gene end by 4 bases; junction bases not matched to a gene: 6. The CDR3 coding sequence is TGTGCCAGCGCCGACAGGGGAGCAGAGACCCAGTACTTC. Translation gives CASADRGAETQYF.

This clone was detected once. This chain links TRBV19 with TRBJ2-7; 7 bases match TRBD1. J was trimmed by 4 bases and V by 5 bases; bases with no gene match: 8. The CDR3 sequence is 14 residues long. The germline gives CDR1 LNHDA, CDR2 SQIVND (reference sequence). The CDR3 nucleotides read TGTGCCAGTAGTCCACGGGACAGTCGATACGAGCAGTACTTC. Translating gives CASSPRDSRYEQYF.

The chain employs TRBV5-6 and TRBJ2-2, with TRBD1 as a possible D gene (5 bases). Germline-derived CDR1 and CDR2 are SGHDT and YYEEEE. CDR3 size: 16 residues. Trimming shortened V by 1 base and J by 1 base, and 11 bases separated the two germline ends. CDR3 loop: CASSLSRGLNTGELFF. The CDR3 bases are TGTGCCAGCAGCTTGAGTAGGGGTCTGAACACCGGGGAGCTGTTTTTT.

The table lists this clone with a few counts. The chain links TRBV7-9 to TRBJ2-3; 14 positions match TRBD2. Per germline, CDR1 SEHNR and CDR2 FQNEAQ (reference sequence). The CDR3 extends over 15 amino acids. Unmatched junction bases numbered 2, after V lost 4 bases and J lost 5 bases. In DNA, the CDR3 is TGTGCCAGCAGCTCCGGGACTAGCGGGAGAGATACGCAGTATTTT. Translating it yields CASSSGTSGRDTQYF. Variable domain in full (rest from reference TRBV7-9 and TRBJ2-3): DTGVSQNPRHKITKRGQNVTFRCDPISEHNRLYWYRQTLGQGPEFLTYFQNEAQLEKSRLLSDRFSAERPKGSFSTLEIQRTEQGDSAMYLCASSSGTSGRDTQYFGPGTRLTVL.

This chain connects TRBV19 to TRBJ1-2; TRBD1 agrees at 7 bases. CDR1 and CDR2 from the germline V gene are LNHDA and SQIVND (reference sequence). V lost 4 bases and J lost 4; bases outside the gene matches: 3. This CDR3 region has 13 residues. CDR3 in amino acids: CASSTQGSYGYTF. The CDR3 region has the DNA TGTGCCAGTAGTACACAGGGGTCCTATGGCTACACCTTC.

The chain links TRBV28 to TRBJ1-5, with D perhaps TRBD1 (6 bases). Germline CDR1 reads MDHEN; CDR2 reads SYDVKM. V lost 4 bases and J 3 bases, leaving 7 bases between the germline ends. The CDR3 covers 13 residues. CDR3 sequence (DNA): TGTGCCAGCAGTTGGGGGCCCAATCAGCCCCAGCATTTT. It specifies CASSWGPNQPQHF.

This clone was seen once. The chain carries TRBV7-9 and TRBJ1-4; 9 bases are a match to TRBD1. CDR3 length: 13 amino acids. Germline V gene data show CDR1 as SEHNR and CDR2 as FQNEAQ (reference sequence). The junction had 0 bases not matched to a gene; V was cut back by 4 bases and J by 6 bases. As DNA, the CDR3 is TGTGCCAGCAGCTGGACAGGGGATGAAAAACTGTTTTTT. Amino acids: CASSWTGDEKLFF.

Only one count was recorded for this clone. V is TRBV5-3 and J is TRBJ2-1, with 13 bases that match TRBD2. TRBV5-3 is reported as an ORF; its role is uncertain. The CDR3 extends over 16 amino acids. V trimming: 2 bases; J trimming: 7 bases; junction bases outside the gene matches: 6. CDR3 DNA: TGTGCCAGAAGCTTACGAACTAGCGGGAGGGCTAATGAGCAGTTCTTC. It encodes CARSLRTSGRANEQFF.

V is TRBV6-1 and J is TRBJ1-2, with 9 bases that match TRBD1. Germline CDR1 and CDR2: MNHNS and SASEGT. CDR3 length equals 15 residues. V shed 4 bases, J shed 1 base, and the junction held 4 bases outside the gene matches. The CDR3 protein is CASSGGTGRNYGYTF. For the CDR3, the DNA is TGTGCCAGCAGTGGGGGGACAGGGCGTAACTATGGCTACACCTTC.

The genes are TRBV7-3 and TRBJ2-1; D is undetermined. The germline gives CDR1 SGHTA, CDR2 FQGTGA. V was clipped by 0 bases and J by 0 bases, with 6 bases between them. This CDR3 has 15 residues. As DNA, the CDR3 is TGTGCCAGCAGCTTAACTTTTAGCTCCTACAATGAGCAGTTCTTC. This translates into CASSLTFSSYNEQFF.

V gene TRBV4-1 combines with J gene TRBJ2-3, with TRBD1 matching over 8 bases. Trimming at V came to 3 bases and at J to 1 base, leaving 3 bases not matched to a gene. Germline V gives CDR1 MGHRA, CDR2 YSYEKL. This CDR3 has 15 amino acids. CDR3: CASSQGDRRTDTQYF. CDR3 coding DNA: TGCGCCAGCAGCCAGGGGGACAGGCGCACAGATACGCAGTATTTT.

This chain links TRBV19 with TRBJ1-2, with 9 positions matching TRBD1. The CDR3 covers 16 residues. The germline V gene has CDR1 LNHDA and CDR2 SQIVND (reference sequence). Unmatched junction bases numbered 7, after V lost 5 bases and J lost 0 bases. CDR3 nucleotide sequence: TGTGCCAGTAGTTCCCTTGGACAGGGGCCTAACTATGGCTACACCTTC. Its protein is CASSSLGQGPNYGYTF.

The V and J genes are TRBV19 and TRBJ1-6; TRBD1 is a possible D gene (6 bases). Trimming removed 4 bases at V and 9 bases at J, with 16 bases between. Germline V gene sequence: CDR1 LNHDA, CDR2 SQIVND (reference sequence). The CDR3 extends over 15 amino acids. The CDR3 here is CASSRGPGQPSPLHF. CDR3 sequence (DNA): TGTGCCAGTAGTAGAGGACCGGGACAACCTTCACCCCTCCACTTT. Filled out from reference TRBV19 and TRBJ1-6, the complete variable domain reads DGGITQSPKYLFRKEGQNVTLSCEQNLNHDAMYWYRQDPGQGLRLIYYSQIVNDFQKGDIAEGYSVSREKKESFPLTVTSAQKNPTAFYLCASSRGPGQPSPLHFGNGTRLTVT.

A single count supports this clone. This chain connects TRBV7-3 to TRBJ2-7, with 11 bases that match TRBD1. V gave up 5 bases and J gave up 6 bases; unmatched junction bases: 3. There are 13 residues in the CDR3. Per the germline V gene, CDR1 is SGHTA and CDR2 is FQGTGA. The CDR3 region has the DNA TGTGCCAGCAGCCGGACAGGGGGCGGCGAGCAGTACTTC. It is translated as CASSRTGGGEQYF.

This clone occurred a few times. The V and J genes are TRBV11-2 and TRBJ1-6; D unclear. The CDR3 consists of 15 residues. Germline V lookup: CDR1 SGHAT, CDR2 FQNNGV. V was pared by 5 bases and J by 9 bases, with 17 bases between. This CDR3 reads CASSLGGWLSSPLHF. The CDR3 coding sequence is TGTGCCAGCAGCCTAGGAGGCTGGCTCTCTTCACCCCTCCACTTT. The full variable domain, completed using reference TRBV11-2 and TRBJ1-6, is EAGVAQSPRYKIIEKRQSVAFWCNPISGHATLYWYQQILGQGPKLLIQFQNNGVVDDSQLPKDRFSAERLKGVDSTLKIQPAKLEDSAVYLCASSLGGWLSSPLHFGNGTRLTVT.

The rearrangement uses TRBV5-1 and TRBJ1-5; TRBD1 might be the D (6 bases). Trimming stripped 3 bases from V and 5 bases from J, with 9 bases between. The germline CDR1 and CDR2 sequences are SGHRS and YFSETQ. This CDR3 is built from 13 residues. For the CDR3, the DNA is TGCGCCAGCAGCTCCGACAGGCATCAGCCCCAGCATTTT. It encodes CASSSDRHQPQHF.

This chain uses TRBV2 with TRBJ1-1, with 7 positions matching TRBD1. Germline V gene lookup returns CDR1 SNHLY and CDR2 FYNNEI. The CDR3 totals 13 residues. The junction had 9 bases not matched to a gene; V was cut back by 4 bases and J by 10 bases. CDR3 residues: CASSVLTGAGAFF. The DNA of the CDR3 is TGTGCCAGCAGTGTCCTTACAGGGGCTGGAGCTTTCTTT.

CDR3 coding DNA: TGCGCCAGCAGCATTGACTGGCGTAATTACAATGAGCAGTTCTTC. It yields the protein CASSIDWRNYNEQFF. The J gene is TRBJ2-1, the V gene TRBV5-1; D is undetermined. The CDR3 is made up of 15 amino acids. Trimming stripped 4 bases from V and 4 bases from J, with 15 bases between. Per the germline V gene, CDR1 is SGHRS and CDR2 is YFSETQ.

The chain couples TRBV4-2 to TRBJ2-5; no clear D gene. Germline V gene lookup returns CDR1 LGHNA and CDR2 YNFKEQ. The CDR3 totals 15 residues. Trimming left V 1 base short and J 2 bases short, with 11 bases between. The CDR3 here is CASSQGAESQETQYF. CDR3 bases: TGTGCCAGCAGCCAAGGGGCAGAATCACAAGAGACCCAGTACTTC.

The V and J genes are TRBV7-9 and TRBJ2-5; 11 bases match TRBD2. V shed 5 bases, J shed 4 bases, and the junction held 12 bases outside the gene matches. The CDR3 covers 17 residues. The germline gives CDR1 SEHNR, CDR2 FQNEAQ (reference sequence). The CDR3 loop is CASSPPTTSGMAETQYF. The CDR3 nucleotides read TGTGCCAGCAGCCCCCCAACGACTAGCGGGATGGCAGAGACCCAGTACTTC.